This T cell receptor beta chain originates from a study of cytomegalovirus exposure and HLA in healthy donors. Amplification used 60 Vbeta primers and 13 Jbeta primers. Clones were read by immunoSEQ multiplex PCR, and TCRdb kept only the in-frame ones, dropping some. The repertoire includes around 150,000 clones, over 80% of them detected once, and around 5.8% sits in the top ten. This clone was found a few times. Sequenced material: PBMCs. The sequence came from a male donor in good health and CMV-seropositive.

The DNA of the CDR3 is TGTGCCAGCTCCCCTAGGACGGGAGCGGATACGCAGTATTTT. Amino acids: CASSPRTGADTQYF. This sequence joins TRBV18 and TRBJ2-3, with D maybe TRBD2 (6 bases). The germline CDR1 and CDR2 sequences are KGHSH and LQKENI. Between the trimmed V and J ends, which lost 6 bases and 6 bases, there was a span of 16 bases. This CDR3 has 14 residues.